This TCR beta chain was sequenced for a study of beta chain features in type 1 diabetes. It was via CD45RO/CCR7/CD25/CD127/CD95/CD27 that CD4+ naive, central memory, regulatory and stem cell-like memory cells were sorted. Of the isolated RNA, all was reverse transcribed, and so the sequenced material was expressed TCRB transcripts. Assay: immunoSEQ multiplex PCR; the TCRdb copy retains only in-frame clones and omits some. The sample comprises approximately 60,000 clones, around 63% of which are singletons, and 2% to 2.5% rests with the top ten. With V trimmed by 2 bases and J by 11 bases, 12 bases remained unmatched. This CDR3 region has 15 residues. CDR1 SGHTA and CDR2 FQGNSA come from the germline V gene.

The clonotype comes from a woman between 18 and 29 years old in good health. Specimen: Tregs from blood. The genes are TRBV7-2 and TRBJ2-5, with 9 bases that match TRBD2. The CDR3 protein is CASSLLAGPPTEQYF. DNA for the CDR3: TGTGCCAGCAGCTTACTAGCGGGGCCGCCTACTGAGCAGTACTTC.